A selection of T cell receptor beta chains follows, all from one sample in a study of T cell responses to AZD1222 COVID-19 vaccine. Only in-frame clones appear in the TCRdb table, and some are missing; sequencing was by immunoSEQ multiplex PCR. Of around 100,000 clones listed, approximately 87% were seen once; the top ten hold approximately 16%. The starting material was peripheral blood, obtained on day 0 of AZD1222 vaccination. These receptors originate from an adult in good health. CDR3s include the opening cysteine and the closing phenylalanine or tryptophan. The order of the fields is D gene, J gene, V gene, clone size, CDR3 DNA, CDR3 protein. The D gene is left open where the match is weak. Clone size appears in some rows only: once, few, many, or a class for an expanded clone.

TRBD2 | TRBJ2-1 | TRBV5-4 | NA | TGTGCCAGCAGCTTGGACGGCGGGAGTGGCTACAATGAGCAGTTCTTC | CASSLDGGSGYNEQFF
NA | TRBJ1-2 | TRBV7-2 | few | TGTGCCAGCAGCACGGGGGGGGCGGCTCTAGATAACTATGGCTACACCTTC | CASSTGGAALDNYGYTF
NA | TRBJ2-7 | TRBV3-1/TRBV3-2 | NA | TGTGCCAGCAGCGCGGGGGCTTACGAGCAGTACTTC | CASSAGAYEQYF
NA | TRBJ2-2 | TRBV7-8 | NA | TGTGCCAGCAGCTTACTAAGGGGGACCGGACGGGGAAGCACCGGGGAGCTGTTTTTT | CASSLLRGTGRGSTGELFF
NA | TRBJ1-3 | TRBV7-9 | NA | TGTGCCAGCAGCGAAGACAGGCGCTCTGGAAACACCATATATTTT | CASSEDRRSGNTIYF
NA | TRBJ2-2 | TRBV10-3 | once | TGTGCCATCAGCTACCGGGGCCTTGTGGGCACCGGGGAGCTGTTTTTT | CAISYRGLVGTGELFF
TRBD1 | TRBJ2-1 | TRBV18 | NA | TGTGCCAGCTCTTTCTCCAGGGGGTGGTCCGATGAGCAGTTCTTC | CASSFSRGWSDEQFF
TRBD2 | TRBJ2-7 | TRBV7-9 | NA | TGTGCCAGCAGCTCCGGGACTAGCGAGAGGGGGGTAGAACAGTACTTC | CASSSGTSERGVEQYF
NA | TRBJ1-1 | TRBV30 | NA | TGTGCCTGGAGTGATGTGGGGACTGAAGCTTTCTTT | CAWSDVGTEAFF
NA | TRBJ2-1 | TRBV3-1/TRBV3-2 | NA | TGTGCCAGCAGCCAAAGGGGAACGGGCAATGAGCAGTTCTTC | CASSQRGTGNEQFF
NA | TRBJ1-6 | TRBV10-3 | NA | TGTGCCATCAGTGAAGGAAGCGGAGGCAATTCACCCCTCCACTTT | CAISEGSGGNSPLHF
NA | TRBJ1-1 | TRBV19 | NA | TGTGCCAGTACCCTGACGGAGAACACTGAAGCTTTCTTT | CASTLTENTEAFF
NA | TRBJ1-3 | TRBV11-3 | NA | TGTGCCAGCAGCTCGGGGGGGTCTGGAAACACCATATATTTT | CASSSGGSGNTIYF
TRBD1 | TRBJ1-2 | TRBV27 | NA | TGTGCCAGCAGTTTGATTCGGGCCCCACAGGGGTCCAATGGCTACACCTTC | CASSLIRAPQGSNGYTF
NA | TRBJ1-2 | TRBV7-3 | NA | TGTGCCAGCAGCCCCTTGGTAAGGGCAACCCTCGGCTACACCTTC | CASSPLVRATLGYTF
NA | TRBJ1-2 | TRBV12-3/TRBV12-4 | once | TGTGCCAGCAGTTTACAAGTCTATGGCTACACCTTC | CASSLQVYGYTF
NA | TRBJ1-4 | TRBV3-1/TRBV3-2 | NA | TGTGCCAGCAGCCAACAAGTAGGTGAAAAACTGTTTTTT | CASSQQVGEKLFF
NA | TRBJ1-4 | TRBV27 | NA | TGTGCCAGCAGGGCCAGACGGGGTAATGAAAAACTGTTTTTT | CASRARRGNEKLFF
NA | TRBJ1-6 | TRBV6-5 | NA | TGTGCCAGCCTTCCAAGGGTAGGGCCGAATTCACCCCTCCACTTT | CASLPRVGPNSPLHF
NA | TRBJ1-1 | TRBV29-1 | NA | TGCAGCGTTGATATAGGACGGGGCACTGAAGCTTTCTTT | CSVDIGRGTEAFF
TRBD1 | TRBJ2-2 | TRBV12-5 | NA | TGTGCTAGTGGTTTGGGAACAGGGGGCGGGACCGGGGAGCTGTTTTTT | CASGLGTGGGTGELFF
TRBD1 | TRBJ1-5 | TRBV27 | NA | TGTGCCAGCAGTGAGAAGACAGGGAATCAGCCCCAGCATTTT | CASSEKTGNQPQHF
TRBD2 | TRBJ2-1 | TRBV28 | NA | TGTGCCAGCAACGGCGGGAGGGCCAATGAGCAGTTCTTC | CASNGGRANEQFF
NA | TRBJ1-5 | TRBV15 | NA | TGTGCCACCAGCCCACCTACAGGAAATTATCAGCCCCAGCATTTT | CATSPPTGNYQPQHF
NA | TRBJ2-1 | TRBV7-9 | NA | TGTGCCAGCGGCAGACTGAGCTCCTACAATGAGCAGTTCTTC | CASGRLSSYNEQFF
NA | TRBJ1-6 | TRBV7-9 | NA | TGTGCCAGCAGCTTAGCAGGGACGATCTCTAAAATGGGATCACCCCTCCACTTT | CASSLAGTISKMGSPLHF
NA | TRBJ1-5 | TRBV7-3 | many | TGTGCCAGCAGCTTAACACAGGGCAGCACCCAGCATTTT | CASSLTQGSTQHF
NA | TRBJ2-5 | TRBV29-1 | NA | TGCAGCGTTGTGTCGGAAGAGACCCAGTACTTC | CSVVSEETQYF
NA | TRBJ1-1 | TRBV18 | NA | TGTGCCAGCTCACCACAACAGAGGGAAGCTTTCTTT | CASSPQQREAFF
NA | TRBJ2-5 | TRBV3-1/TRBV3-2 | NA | TGTGCCAGCGCACAACGCGGGGGCGAGACCCAGTACTTC | CASAQRGGETQYF
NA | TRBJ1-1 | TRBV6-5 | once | TGTGCCAGCAGTCGAGGCACTGAAGCTTTCTTT | CASSRGTEAFF